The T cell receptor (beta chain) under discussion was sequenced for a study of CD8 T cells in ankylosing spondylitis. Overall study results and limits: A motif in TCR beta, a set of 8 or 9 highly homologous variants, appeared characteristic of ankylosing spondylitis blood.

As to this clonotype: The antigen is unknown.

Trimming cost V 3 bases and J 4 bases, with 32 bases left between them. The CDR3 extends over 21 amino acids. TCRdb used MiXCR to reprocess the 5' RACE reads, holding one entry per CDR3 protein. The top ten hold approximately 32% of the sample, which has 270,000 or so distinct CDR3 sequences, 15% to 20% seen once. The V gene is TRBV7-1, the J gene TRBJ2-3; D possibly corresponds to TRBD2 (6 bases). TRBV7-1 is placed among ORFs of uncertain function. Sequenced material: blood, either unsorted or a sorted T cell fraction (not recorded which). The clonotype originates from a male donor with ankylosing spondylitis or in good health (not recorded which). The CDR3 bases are TGTGCCAGCAGCTCCCATGCGGGACTCTTAACCCCCTCAGAGTTGGCAGATACGCAGTATTTT. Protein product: CASSSHAGLLTPSELADTQYF.